This note documents a single T cell receptor beta chain sequence. Its antigen remains unidentified. The CDR3 goes on 3 residues after the read ends, and that part is filled in from the germline J gene. This table comes from immunoSEQ multiplex PCR, and its TCRdb copy is limited to in-frame clones, with some not included. The clone table shows 49,000 or so clones, with the ten largest holding 35%. These data belong to a study of T cells in women clearing cervical HPV infection. Whole-study findings and limits: Timing of associations relative to infection is unclear; T-cell subsets were not isolated.

Deletions cut 2 bases from V and 5 bases from J, with 12 bases between. This CDR3 has 13 amino acids. CDR1 is GTSNPN, CDR2 SVGIG, per germline (reference sequence). Sequencing input: blood buffy coat. The chain joins TRBV30 to TRBJ2-5, with D perhaps matching TRBD2 (6 bases). This TCR was recovered from a woman between 18 and 70 years old with a cervical HPV16 infection that either progressed to CIN3+ or cleared (not recorded which). Partial CDR3 DNA: TGTGCCTGGAGTCAATCTAGCGCGGAGACC. Encoded protein: CAWSQSSAET. From start to end, the CDR3 is CAWSQSSAETQYF.